Each of the 9 T cell receptor beta chains below was sequenced from the same sample in a study of CD4+ T cells in melanoma. Sequencing was performed with immunoSEQ multiplex PCR; in TCRdb, only in-frame clones are kept and a portion is missing. This table has fewer than 15,000 clones, about 83% appearing once. Sequenced input: cells from a culture (not recorded whether cultured in vitro). These receptors were collected from a human donor with melanoma.

The chain couples TRBV4-1 to TRBJ2-2; tentative D call: TRBD2 (5 bases). The V end was cut by 7 bases, the J end by 6 bases, with 21 bases between. Germline CDR1 reads MGHRA; CDR2 reads YSYEKL. This CDR3 contains 16 residues. The DNA of the CDR3 is TGCGCCAGCAACCCCCACGGGGTAACAGACGCCGGGGAGCTGTTTTTT. Translating it yields CASNPHGVTDAGELFF.

The chain employs TRBV7-2 and TRBJ1-5; 9 nucleotides line up with TRBD1. Germline V gene lookup returns CDR1 SGHTA and CDR2 FQGNSA. The CDR3 is 15 residues long. V dropped 5 bases and J dropped 2; count of bases not matched to a gene: 4. This chain's CDR3 is CASSADRGRNQPQHF. In DNA, the CDR3 is TGTGCCAGCAGCGCGGACAGGGGACGCAATCAGCCCCAGCATTTT.

CDR3 bases: TGCGGAGCCGGCAGGGGGCGCGAACAGCCCCAGCATTTT. It is translated as CGAGRGREQPQHF. V gene TRBV10-2 combines with J gene TRBJ1-5; TRBD1 agrees at 8 bases. This CDR3 spans 13 amino acids. Germline V gene data show CDR1 as WSHSY and CDR2 as SAAADI.

The CDR3 DNA is TGTGCCAGCAGTTACCTGGGACTTAAACACGAGCAGTACTTC. Residues: CASSYLGLKHEQYF. V gene TRBV6-5 combines with J gene TRBJ2-7; D is perhaps TRBD2 (6 bases). The germline gives CDR1 MNHEY, CDR2 SVGAGI. The CDR3 loop spans 14 amino acids. With 2 bases removed from V and 5 bases from J, the gap between germline ends came to 13 bases.

The chain couples TRBV7-9 to TRBJ2-2; the D is unclear. Germline V lookup: CDR1 SEHNR, CDR2 FQNEAQ (reference sequence). V lost 5 bases, J lost 1 base, and 11 bases lay in between. The CDR3 is made up of 15 amino acids. The CDR3 bases are TGTGCCAGCAGCGTCGGTGCTCAGAACACCGGGGAGCTGTTTTTT. Translated: CASSVGAQNTGELFF. Full variable domain (remainder filled in from reference TRBV7-9 and TRBJ2-2): DTGVSQNPRHKITKRGQNVTFRCDPISEHNRLYWYRQTLGQGPEFLTYFQNEAQLEKSRLLSDRFSAERPKGSFSTLEIQRTEQGDSAMYLCASSVGAQNTGELFFGEGSRLTVL.

V gene TRBV6-5 combines with J gene TRBJ2-7, with D unclear. Per the germline V gene, CDR1 is MNHEY and CDR2 is SVGAGI. This CDR3 spans 15 amino acids. The ends were cut back, 6 bases at V and 1 base at J, with 16 bases in the middle. Written as DNA, the CDR3 is TGTGCCAGCAGCTCCGAAGGACCCGGATCCTACGAGCAGTACTTC. Translated: CASSSEGPGSYEQYF.

This chain links TRBV6-5 with TRBJ1-2; TRBD1 might be the D (6 bases). The ends were cut back, 11 bases at V and 3 bases at J, with 16 bases in the middle. CDR1 and CDR2 from the germline V gene are MNHEY and SVGAGI. The CDR3 loop spans 13 amino acids. Here the CDR3 reads CAAKKGVDYGYTF. The CDR3 nucleotides read TGTGCCGCTAAAAAGGGGGTCGACTATGGCTACACCTTC.

The chain couples TRBV7-8 to TRBJ2-3; tentatively, D is TRBD2 (6 bases). The V end lost 0 bases, the J end lost 5 bases, and 12 bases lay between the germline ends. Germline V gene sequence: CDR1 SGHVS, CDR2 FQNEAQ. The CDR3 loop spans 15 amino acids. The CDR3 DNA reads as TGTGCCAGCAGCTTAGCGCGGGGTTTAGTAGATACGCAGTATTTT. This gives the protein CASSLARGLVDTQYF.

This clone was counted a single time. The rearrangement joins TRBV6-5 to TRBJ2-2, with D possibly called TRBD1 or TRBD2 (5 bases each). This CDR3 has 13 amino acids. V lost 6 bases to trimming and J lost 7 bases, with 12 bases between them. CDR1 MNHEY and CDR2 SVGAGI come from the germline V gene. CDR3 DNA sequence: TGTGCCAGCAGACGGGACCCCCGCGGGGAGCTGTTTTTT. Translated, it gives CASRRDPRGELFF.